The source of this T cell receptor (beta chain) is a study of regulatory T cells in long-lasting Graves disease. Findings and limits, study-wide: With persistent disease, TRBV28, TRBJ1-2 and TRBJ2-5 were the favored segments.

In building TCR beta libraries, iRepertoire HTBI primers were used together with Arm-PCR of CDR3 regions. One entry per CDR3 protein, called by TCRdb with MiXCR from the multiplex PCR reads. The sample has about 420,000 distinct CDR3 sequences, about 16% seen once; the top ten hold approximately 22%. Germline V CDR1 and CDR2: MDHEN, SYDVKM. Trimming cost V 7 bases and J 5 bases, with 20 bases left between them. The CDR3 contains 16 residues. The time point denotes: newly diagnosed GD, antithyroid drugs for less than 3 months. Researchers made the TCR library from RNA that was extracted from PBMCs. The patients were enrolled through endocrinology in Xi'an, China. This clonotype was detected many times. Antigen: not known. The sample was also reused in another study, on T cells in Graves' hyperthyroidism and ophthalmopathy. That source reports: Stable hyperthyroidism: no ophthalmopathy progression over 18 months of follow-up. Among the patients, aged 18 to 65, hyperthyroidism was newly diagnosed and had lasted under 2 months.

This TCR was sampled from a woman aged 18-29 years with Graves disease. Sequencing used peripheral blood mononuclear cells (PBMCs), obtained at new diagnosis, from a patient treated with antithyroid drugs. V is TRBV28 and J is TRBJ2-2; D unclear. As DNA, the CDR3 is TGTGCCAGCAAACCGACGGATCCCGCGAGAACCGGGGAGCTGTTTTTT. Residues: CASKPTDPARTGELFF.